This T cell receptor (beta chain) was retrieved from a study of T cell changes during pregnancy in multiple sclerosis. The germline V gene encodes CDR1 KGHSH and CDR2 LQKENI. CDR3 length: 14 residues. Germline trimming cut 2 bases from V and 4 bases from J; bases unmatched to any gene: 3. Clones were sequenced by immunoSEQ multiplex PCR, and TCRdb holds only the in-frame ones, with some missing. The data show 35,000 to 45,000 clones, with almost 90% seen just once and about 4.5% held by the top ten. The starting material was peripheral blood, obtained in the second trimester of pregnancy. This clonotype was obtained from a female donor in good health, enrolled as a control in a pregnancy study. V is TRBV18 and J is TRBJ1-2; TRBD1 matches 8 bases. CDR3: CASSPGQGGYGYTF. The DNA for the CDR3 is TGTGCCAGCTCACCAGGACAGGGCGGCTATGGCTACACCTTC.